This TCR beta chain comes out of a study of shared clonotypes between healthy human individuals (TCRdb year 2020). Background for the entire study: Three men and two women, aged 18 to 49 years, made up the cohort. To estimate repertoire size and how much clonotype sharing occurs between individuals, the study deeply sequenced the blood TCR repertoires of five healthy adults. Per donor, leukapheresis produced somewhere between about 0.85 and 10 billion PBMCs. To increase sequencing depth and limit assay-specific biases, TCR repertoire library preparation and sequencing were carried out by different laboratories using diverse techniques. For each donor, CD4 naive and CD4 memory were each given three plates, CD8 naive was given two plates, and CD8 memory was given one plate.

Summary of the overall study and its limitations: The genetic and exposure-history diversity represented was limited by the small number of donors. Based on pairwise subsampling, the degree of clonotype sharing among donors was expected to be affected by sequencing depth. Sharing across a handful of donors was observed for around 4.8% of naive CD4, less than 4% of naive CD8, 2% to 2.5% of memory CD4, and less than 0.45% of memory CD8 clonotypes. Clonotypes shared by all four sorted-subset donors showed higher generation probabilities than non-shared clonotypes. Larger estimated clonotype richness was generally found for naive subsets than for memory subsets. Rarefaction of sorted-subset datasets indicated incomplete sequencing despite the large sequencing depth. Only blood was sampled, and tissue TCR repertoires likely differ from those in blood.

CDR1 and CDR2 are drawn from the germline V gene: LGHNA, YSLEER. There are 17 amino acids in the CDR3, from cysteine to phenylalanine inclusive. Only the CDR3 part of the read is kept: 51 bases, read in frame from the first base. Germline trimming: 1 base from V, 3 bases from J; junction bases outside gene matches: 1. To note about this clone: Its antigen is unknown. Per-base qualities were not stored, and no clone one base away is much larger.

Healthy HIV-negative adults with no recently reported acute infections or vaccinations were included as donors. All donors were Caucasian adults living in Nashville, Tennessee, USA. CD4+ T cells were enriched by magnetic negative selection; naive cells were then positively selected on CD45RA, and the negative fraction formed the memory subset. After blood collection by leukapheresis, PBMCs were isolated using Ficoll-Histopaque density gradient centrifugation and then cryopreserved in the vapor phase of liquid nitrogen. Purity and quantity of every magnetically sorted T cell population were checked by analytical flow cytometry. Genomic DNA was isolated from every sorted fraction and measured by UV absorbance on a Nanodrop 2000c. Using the deep immunoSEQ assay, multiplex PCR amplified TCR CDR3 regions from genomic DNA. Extracted genomic DNA from each cell subset was spread evenly across all wells of several immunoSEQ 96-well plates, with each plate serving as a replicate. Each replicate PCR for sorted subsets received approximately 220 ng genomic DNA, equal to roughly 33,000 T cell genomes. Purified libraries were quantified with a Qubit 3.0 fluorometer, sized on a Bioanalyzer 2100, and re-quantified with the KAPA Library Quantification kit. Every immunoSEQ 96-well plate was sequenced on a separate single-read 150-cycle Illumina NextSeq 550 flow cell. The authors' analysis ran thus. Because the immunoSEQ output included only junctional sequences and no quality scores, the filtering could not be the same as the filtering used for full-length reads. To assign V/J genes and CDR3, sequences were annotated using PyIR, a Python wrapper for IgBLAST v1.9, with IMGT germline references. Reads were filtered out if the reads had weak V/J assignments (E-value above 1e-6), no CDR3, stop codons, out-of-frame junctions, or ambiguous translated residues. A V3J clonotype was defined by an identical inferred V gene, J gene, and CDR3 amino acid sequence. The percentage overlap between two repertoires was calculated by dividing the number of shared unique clonotypes by the size of the smaller repertoire. Repertoire richness was assessed with RTK rarefaction, the Chao1 estimator, and Recon v2.1 estimates of unobserved clonotypes. Generation probabilities were computed with OLGA for all TCRbeta clonotypes obtained by the gDNA method from a few donors. TCRdb limited this immuneACCESS table to in-frame rearrangements with V and J called. A share of clones is missing; checked studies link under half to unresolved V genes, and the rest is unexplained. From that table come the V and J calls and clone size; the DNA was used to work out D and trimming. This sample gives fewer than 3 million clones in total; 92% of them show up just once. The ten largest clones take up more than 0.35% of the sample.

The chain couples TRBV4-3 to TRBJ2-2, with 14 bases aligning to TRBD2. The sample consisted of naive CD4+ T cells from PBMCs. The cell subset or site label corresponds to: CD45RA+ positively selected. This TCR came from a man aged 18 to 29 in good health. Some clones in this sample may be carry-over from other donors' samples. The CDR3 amino acid sequence is: CASSQGLAGGHTGELFF. The DNA reads as follows: TGCGCCAGCAGCCAAGGACTAGCGGGAGGGCACACCGGGGAGCTGTTTTTT.